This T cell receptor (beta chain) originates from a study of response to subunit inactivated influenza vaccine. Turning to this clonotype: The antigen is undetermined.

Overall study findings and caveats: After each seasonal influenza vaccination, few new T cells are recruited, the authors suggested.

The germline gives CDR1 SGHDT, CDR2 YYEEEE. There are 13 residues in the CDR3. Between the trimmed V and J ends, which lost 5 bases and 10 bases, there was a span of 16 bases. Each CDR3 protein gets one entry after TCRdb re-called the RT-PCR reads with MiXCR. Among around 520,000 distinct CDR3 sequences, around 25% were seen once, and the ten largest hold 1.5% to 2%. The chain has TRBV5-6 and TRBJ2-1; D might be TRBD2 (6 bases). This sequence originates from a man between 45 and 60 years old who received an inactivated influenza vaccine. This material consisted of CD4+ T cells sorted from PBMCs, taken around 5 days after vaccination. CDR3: CASSFISGDEQFF. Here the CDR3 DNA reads TGTGCCAGCAGTTTCATTTCGGGAGACGAGCAGTTCTTC.